This T cell receptor beta chain was identified during a study of T cells expressing NK-cell markers. Study-wide background: Cells sorted as CD3+CD56+NKG2C+, CD3+CD56+NKG2C- and CD3+CD56-NKG2C+ T cells supplied the TCR beta repertoires. Study-wide points: The share of CD8+ T cells held by dominant NKG2C+ clonotypes was about 1.0-7.5% in roughly 6 donors.

The germline V gene encodes CDR1 MNHEY and CDR2 SVGEGT. The CDR3 spans 16 residues. What made the TCR beta cDNA was 5'RACE template switching with UMIs. TCRdb reprocessed the 5' RACE reads; each CDR3 protein has one entry and no DNA is given. The clone table shows 550,000 to 600,000 distinct CDR3 sequences, with the ten largest holding approximately 3.6%. To note about this clonotype: As yet, its antigen is unknown.

The specimen was blood T cells: a sorted CD56 or NKG2C T cell subset, CD4+ or CD8+ T cells, or bulk PBMC T cells (not recorded which). This chain links TRBV6-2 or TRBV6-3 with TRBJ2-1; absent DNA, TCRdb's TRBD2 call cannot be checked. The sequence came from a man aged 18 to 29 in good health. This chain's CDR3 is CASSSPRSGSLNEQFF.